Sequencing of this T cell receptor (beta chain) was carried out in a study of cytomegalovirus exposure and HLA in healthy donors. As regards this clone: Its matching antigen is unknown.

Germline V gives CDR1 SGHTA, CDR2 FQGNSA. With V trimmed by 5 bases and J by 4 bases, 11 bases remained unmatched. The CDR3 has 17 residues. Study-wide results and caveats: Immune exposure information comprised only CMV serostatus. In a later analysis, common viral pathogens appeared linked to several of the most significant clusters. Investigators reported around 150 TCR beta chains as tied to cytomegalovirus. V- and J-gene trimming of TCR beta was linked (in a later analysis) to a missense DCLRE1C variant.

PCR employed 60 Vbeta and 13 Jbeta primers. Only in-frame clones appear in the TCRdb table, and some are missing; sequencing was by immunoSEQ multiplex PCR. The sample shows 130,000 or so clones, less than 75% of them seen only once. This sequence was found in a woman in her forties in good health and CMV-seropositive. The chain has TRBV7-2 and TRBJ2-2, with TRBD1 matching 9 bases. Sequencing was performed on PBMCs. The chain's CDR3 is CASSVTTGTGSTGELFF. The CDR3 DNA reads as TGTGCCAGCAGCGTCACAACCGGGACAGGGTCCACCGGGGAGCTGTTTTTT. Full variable domain (rest looked up from reference TRBV7-2 and TRBJ2-2): GAGVSQSPSNKVTEKGKDVELRCDPISGHTALYWYRQSLGQGLEFLIYFQGNSAPDKSGLPSDRFSAERTGGSVSTLTIQRTQQEDSAVYLCASSVTTGTGSTGELFFGEGSRLTVL.